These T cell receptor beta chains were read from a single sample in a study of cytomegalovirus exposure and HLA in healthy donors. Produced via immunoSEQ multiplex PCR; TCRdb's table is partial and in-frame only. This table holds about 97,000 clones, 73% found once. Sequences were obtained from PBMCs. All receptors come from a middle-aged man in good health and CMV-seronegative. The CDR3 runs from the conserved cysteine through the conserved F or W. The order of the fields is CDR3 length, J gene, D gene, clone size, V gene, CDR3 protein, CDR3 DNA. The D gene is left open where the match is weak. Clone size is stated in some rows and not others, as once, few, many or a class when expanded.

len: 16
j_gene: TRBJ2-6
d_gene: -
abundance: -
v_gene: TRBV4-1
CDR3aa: CASSQDLGAGANVLTF
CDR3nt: TGCGCCAGCAGCCAAGATTTAGGGGCTGGGGCCAACGTCCTGACTTTC

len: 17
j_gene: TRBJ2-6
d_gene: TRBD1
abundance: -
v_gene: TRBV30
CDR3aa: CAWSVPRGMLVANVLTF
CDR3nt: TGTGCCTGGAGTGTACCCAGGGGGATGCTGGTGGCCAACGTCCTGACTTTC

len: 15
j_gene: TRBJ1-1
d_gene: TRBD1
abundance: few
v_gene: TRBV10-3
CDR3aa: CATRTTTGGNTEAFF
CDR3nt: TGTGCCACCCGCACAACCACAGGGGGGAACACTGAAGCTTTCTTT

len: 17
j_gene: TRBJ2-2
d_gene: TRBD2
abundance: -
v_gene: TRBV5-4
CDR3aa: CASSSLAGGPNTGELFF
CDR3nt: TGTGCCAGCAGCTCCCTAGCGGGGGGTCCGAACACCGGGGAGCTGTTTTTT

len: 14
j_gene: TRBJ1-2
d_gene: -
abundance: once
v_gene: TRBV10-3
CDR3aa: CAISAGTTDYGYTF
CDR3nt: TGTGCCATCAGTGCCGGGACTACGGACTATGGCTACACCTTC

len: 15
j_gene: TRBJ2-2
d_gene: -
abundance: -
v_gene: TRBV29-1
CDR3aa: CSKGNQGRVTGELFF
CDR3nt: TGCAGCAAAGGGAATCAGGGTCGGGTCACCGGGGAGCTGTTTTTT

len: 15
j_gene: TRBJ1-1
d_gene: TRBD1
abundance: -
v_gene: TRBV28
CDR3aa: CASSNRQGSYTEAFF
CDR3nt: TGTGCCAGCAGTAATCGACAGGGATCGTACACTGAAGCTTTCTTT

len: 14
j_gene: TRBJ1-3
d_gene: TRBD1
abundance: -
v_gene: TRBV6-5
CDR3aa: CASSRDRAGNTIYF
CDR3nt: TGTGCCAGCAGCCGCGACAGGGCTGGAAACACCATATATTTT

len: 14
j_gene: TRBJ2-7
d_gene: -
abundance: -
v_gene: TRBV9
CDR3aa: CASSSTGSSYEQYF
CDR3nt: TGTGCCAGCAGCTCCACCGGGTCCTCCTACGAGCAGTACTTC

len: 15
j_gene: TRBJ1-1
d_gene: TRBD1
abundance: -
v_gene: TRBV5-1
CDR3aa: CASSFTGGSDTEAFF
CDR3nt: TGCGCCAGCAGCTTCACAGGGGGGAGCGACACTGAAGCTTTCTTT

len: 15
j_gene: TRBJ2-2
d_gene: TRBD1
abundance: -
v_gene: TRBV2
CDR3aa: CASMKGGLGTGELFF
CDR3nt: TGTGCCAGCATGAAAGGGGGCCTTGGTACCGGGGAGCTGTTTTTT

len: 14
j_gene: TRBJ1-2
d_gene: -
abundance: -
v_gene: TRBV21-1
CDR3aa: CASGVTLGPYGYTF
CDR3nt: TGTGCCAGCGGGGTGACCTTGGGGCCGTATGGCTACACCTTC

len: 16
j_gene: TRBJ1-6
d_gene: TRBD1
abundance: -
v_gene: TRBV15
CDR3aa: CATSRGKQGGGSPLHF
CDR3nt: TGTGCCACCAGCAGGGGAAAACAGGGGGGGGGTTCACCCCTCCACTTT

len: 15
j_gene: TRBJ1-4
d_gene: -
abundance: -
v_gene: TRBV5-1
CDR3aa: CASSFGGGSGEKLFF
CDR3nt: TGCGCCAGCAGCTTCGGCGGGGGCTCGGGTGAAAAACTGTTTTTT

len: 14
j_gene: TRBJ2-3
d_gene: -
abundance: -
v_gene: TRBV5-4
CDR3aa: CASSLGAFPDTQYF
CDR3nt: TGTGCCAGCAGCTTGGGGGCTTTCCCAGATACGCAGTATTTT

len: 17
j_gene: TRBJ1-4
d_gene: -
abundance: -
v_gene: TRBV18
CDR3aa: CASSPNKGGGPNEKLFF
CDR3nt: TGTGCCAGCTCACCAAATAAGGGAGGCGGTCCTAATGAAAAACTGTTTTTT

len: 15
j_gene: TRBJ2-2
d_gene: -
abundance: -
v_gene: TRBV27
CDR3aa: CASSLSLGATGELFF
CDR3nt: TGTGCCAGCAGTTTATCGTTGGGGGCCACCGGGGAGCTGTTTTTT

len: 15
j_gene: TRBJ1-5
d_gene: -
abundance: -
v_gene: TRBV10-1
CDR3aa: CASPSEGNWNQPQHF
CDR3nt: TGCGCCAGCCCGTCGGAGGGAAATTGGAATCAGCCCCAGCATTTT

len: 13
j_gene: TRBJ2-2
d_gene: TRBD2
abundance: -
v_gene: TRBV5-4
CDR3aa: CASSSGGARELFF
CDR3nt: TGTGCCAGCTCCAGCGGGGGGGCCCGGGAGCTGTTTTTT

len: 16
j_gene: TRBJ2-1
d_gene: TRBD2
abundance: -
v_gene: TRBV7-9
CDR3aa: CASSSSLAAFYNEQFF
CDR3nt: TGTGCCAGCAGCTCGTCACTAGCGGCCTTCTACAATGAGCAGTTCTTC

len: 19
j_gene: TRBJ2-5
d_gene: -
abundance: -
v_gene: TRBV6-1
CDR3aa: CASSEAKVGLRGLQETQYF
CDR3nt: TGTGCCAGCAGTGAAGCCAAGGTGGGGTTAAGGGGCTTACAAGAGACCCAGTACTTC

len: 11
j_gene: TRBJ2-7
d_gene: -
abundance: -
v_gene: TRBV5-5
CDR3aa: CASSLDTPERF
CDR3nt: TGTGCCAGCAGCTTGGACACCCCGGAGAGGTTC

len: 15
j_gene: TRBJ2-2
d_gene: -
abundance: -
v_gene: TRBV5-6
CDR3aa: CASSLFTGGPGELFF
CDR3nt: TGTGCCAGCAGCTTGTTTACGGGGGGCCCCGGGGAGCTGTTTTTT

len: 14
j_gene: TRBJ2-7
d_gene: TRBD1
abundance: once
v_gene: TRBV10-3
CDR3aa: CAISEPTGTYEQYF
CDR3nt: TGTGCCATCAGTGAACCGACAGGGACCTACGAGCAGTACTTC

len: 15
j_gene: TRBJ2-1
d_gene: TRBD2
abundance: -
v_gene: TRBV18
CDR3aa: CASSLGTSGGYEQFF
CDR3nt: TGTGCCAGCTCACTTGGGACTAGCGGGGGTTATGAGCAGTTCTTC

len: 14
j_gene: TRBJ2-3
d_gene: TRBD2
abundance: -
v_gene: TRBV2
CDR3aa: CASSDQRGGDTQYF
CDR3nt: TGTGCCAGCAGTGACCAGCGGGGGGGCGATACGCAGTATTTT

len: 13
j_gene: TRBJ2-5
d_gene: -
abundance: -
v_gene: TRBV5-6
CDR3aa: CASSLGRAETQYF
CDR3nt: TGTGCCAGCAGCTTGGGCAGGGCGGAGACCCAGTACTTC

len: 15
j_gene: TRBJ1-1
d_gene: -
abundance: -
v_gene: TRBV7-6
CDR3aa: CASSLGGQWNTEAFF
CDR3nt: TGTGCCAGCAGCTTAGGGGGGCAGTGGAACACTGAAGCTTTCTTT

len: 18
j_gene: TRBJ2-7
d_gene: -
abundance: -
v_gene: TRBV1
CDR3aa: CTSSQASGGLYSSYEQYF
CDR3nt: TGCACCAGCAGCCAGGCTAGCGGGGGGCTCTACAGCTCCTACGAGCAGTACTTC

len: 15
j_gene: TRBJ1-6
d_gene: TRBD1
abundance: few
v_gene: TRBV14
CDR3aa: CASSPFGQGGSPLHF
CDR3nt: TGTGCCAGCAGCCCATTTGGACAGGGGGGTTCACCCCTCCACTTT

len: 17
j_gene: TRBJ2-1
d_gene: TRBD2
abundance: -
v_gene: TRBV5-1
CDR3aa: CASSPRRGGIDYNEQFF
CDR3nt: TGCGCCAGCAGCCCTCGTCGCGGGGGAATAGACTACAATGAGCAGTTCTTC

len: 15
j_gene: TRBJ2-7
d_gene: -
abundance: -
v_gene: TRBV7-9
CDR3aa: CASSLGPGEEYEQYF
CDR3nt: TGTGCCAGCAGCTTAGGGCCAGGGGAAGAATACGAGCAGTACTTC

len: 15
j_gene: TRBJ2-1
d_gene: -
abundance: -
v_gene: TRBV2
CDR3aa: CASSEAEVSYNEQFF
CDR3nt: TGTGCCAGCAGTGAAGCGGAGGTCTCCTACAATGAGCAGTTCTTC

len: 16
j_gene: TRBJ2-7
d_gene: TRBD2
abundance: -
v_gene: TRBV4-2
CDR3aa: CASSQVTSGSSYEQYF
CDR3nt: TGTGCCAGCAGCCAAGTAACTAGCGGGAGCTCCTACGAGCAGTACTTC

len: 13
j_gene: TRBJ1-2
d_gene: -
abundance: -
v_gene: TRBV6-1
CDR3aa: CASRQYVNYGYTF
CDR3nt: TGTGCCAGCCGACAGTACGTAAACTATGGCTACACCTTC

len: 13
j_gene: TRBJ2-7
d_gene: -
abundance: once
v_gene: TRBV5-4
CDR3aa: CASSEQGPYEQYF
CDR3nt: TGTGCCAGCTCCGAACAGGGACCATACGAGCAGTACTTC

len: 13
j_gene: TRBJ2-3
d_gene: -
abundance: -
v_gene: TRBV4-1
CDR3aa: CASSQRETDTQYF
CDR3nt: TGCGCCAGCAGCCAAAGGGAGACAGATACGCAGTATTTT

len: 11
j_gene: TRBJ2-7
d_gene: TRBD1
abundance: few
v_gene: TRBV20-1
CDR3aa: CSAGTGGSQYF
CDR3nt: TGCAGTGCCGGGACAGGGGGTTCGCAGTACTTC

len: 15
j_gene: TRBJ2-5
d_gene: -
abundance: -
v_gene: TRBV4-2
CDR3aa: CASSQGTSAQETQYF
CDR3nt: TGTGCCAGCAGCCAGGGCACTAGTGCCCAAGAGACCCAGTACTTC

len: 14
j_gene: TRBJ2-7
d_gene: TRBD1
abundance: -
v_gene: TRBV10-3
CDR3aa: CAISVTGSSYEQYF
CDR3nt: TGTGCCATCAGTGTGACAGGGAGCTCCTACGAGCAGTACTTC

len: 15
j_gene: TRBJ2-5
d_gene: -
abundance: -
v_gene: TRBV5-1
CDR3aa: CASSLLPENQETQYF
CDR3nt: TGCGCCAGCAGCTTGCTCCCGGAGAACCAAGAGACCCAGTACTTC

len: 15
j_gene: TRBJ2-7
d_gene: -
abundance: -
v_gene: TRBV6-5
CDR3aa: CASRLQSDSNYEQYF
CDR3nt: TGTGCCAGCAGGCTCCAGTCAGATTCAAACTACGAGCAGTACTTC

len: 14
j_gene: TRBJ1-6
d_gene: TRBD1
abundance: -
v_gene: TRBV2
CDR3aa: CASQRTGPGSPLHF
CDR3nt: TGTGCCAGCCAAAGGACAGGCCCAGGTTCACCCCTCCACTTT

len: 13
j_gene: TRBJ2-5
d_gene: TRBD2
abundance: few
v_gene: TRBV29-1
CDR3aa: CSVGGSGGETQYF
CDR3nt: TGCAGCGTGGGGGGGTCCGGCGGCGAGACCCAGTACTTC

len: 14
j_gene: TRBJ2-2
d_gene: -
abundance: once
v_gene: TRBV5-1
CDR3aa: CASNRGQSTGELFF
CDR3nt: TGCGCCAGCAACCGCGGGCAGAGCACCGGGGAGCTGTTTTTT

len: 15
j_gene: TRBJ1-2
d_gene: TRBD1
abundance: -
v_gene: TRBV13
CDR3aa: CASSARQGMDYGYTF
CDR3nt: TGTGCCAGCAGCGCCCGACAGGGGATGGACTATGGCTACACCTTC

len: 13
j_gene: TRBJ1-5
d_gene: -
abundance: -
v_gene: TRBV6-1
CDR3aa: CASSEGEVQPQHF
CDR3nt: TGTGCCAGCAGTGAGGGGGAGGTTCAGCCCCAGCATTTT

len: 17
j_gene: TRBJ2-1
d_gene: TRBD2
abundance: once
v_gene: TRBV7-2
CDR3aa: CASSLVGVAGGINEQFF
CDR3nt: TGTGCCAGCAGCTTAGTTGGGGTAGCGGGGGGGATTAATGAGCAGTTCTTC

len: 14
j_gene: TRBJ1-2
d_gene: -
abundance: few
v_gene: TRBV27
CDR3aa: CASSLRQTNYGYTF
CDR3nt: TGTGCCAGCAGCCTTAGACAGACTAACTATGGCTACACCTTC

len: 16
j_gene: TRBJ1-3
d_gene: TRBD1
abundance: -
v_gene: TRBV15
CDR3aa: CATSRWTGKAGNTIYF
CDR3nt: TGTGCCACCAGCAGATGGACAGGGAAAGCCGGAAACACCATATATTTT

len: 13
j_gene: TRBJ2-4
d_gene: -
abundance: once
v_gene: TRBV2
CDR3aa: CASKPAGGNIQYF
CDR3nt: TGTGCCAGCAAACCAGCGGGTGGAAACATTCAGTACTTC

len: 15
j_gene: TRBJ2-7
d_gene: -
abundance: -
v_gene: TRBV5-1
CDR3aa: CASSRSGDPTYEQYF
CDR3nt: TGCGCCAGCAGTCGCTCGGGGGACCCCACCTACGAGCAGTACTTC

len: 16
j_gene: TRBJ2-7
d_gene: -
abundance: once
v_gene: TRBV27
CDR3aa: CASSPSQGGVSYEQYF
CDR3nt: TGTGCCAGCAGTCCCTCACAGGGAGGGGTATCCTACGAGCAGTACTTC

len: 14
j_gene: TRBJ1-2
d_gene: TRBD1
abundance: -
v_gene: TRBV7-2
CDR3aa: CASREGTVNYGYTF
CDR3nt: TGTGCCAGCAGGGAGGGGACAGTTAACTATGGCTACACCTTC

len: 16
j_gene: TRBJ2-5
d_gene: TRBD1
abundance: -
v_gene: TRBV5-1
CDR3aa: CASSPGTGGYQETQYF
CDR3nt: TGCGCCAGCAGCCCGGGGACAGGGGGGTACCAAGAGACCCAGTACTTC

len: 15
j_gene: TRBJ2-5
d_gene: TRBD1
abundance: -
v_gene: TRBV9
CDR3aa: CASSSIRQGSETQYF
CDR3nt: TGTGCCAGCAGCTCAATAAGACAGGGGTCGGAGACCCAGTACTTC

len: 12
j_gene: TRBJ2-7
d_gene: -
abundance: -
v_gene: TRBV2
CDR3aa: CASSWGGDEQYF
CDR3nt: TGTGCCAGCAGTTGGGGGGGCGACGAGCAGTACTTC

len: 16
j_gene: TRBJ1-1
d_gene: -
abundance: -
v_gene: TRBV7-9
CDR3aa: CASSLEYLSGGTEAFF
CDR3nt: TGTGCCAGCAGCTTAGAATACCTTTCGGGGGGCACTGAAGCTTTCTTT

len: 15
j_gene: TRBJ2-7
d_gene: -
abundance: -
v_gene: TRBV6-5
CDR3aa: CASSYSRGSSYEQYF
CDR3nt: TGTGCCAGCAGTTACTCGCGAGGGTCCTCCTACGAGCAGTACTTC

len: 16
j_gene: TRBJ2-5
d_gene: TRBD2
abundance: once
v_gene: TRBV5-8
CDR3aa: CASSLGSGGSGETQYF
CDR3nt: TGTGCCAGCAGCTTGGGTAGCGGGGGGTCGGGAGAGACCCAGTACTTC